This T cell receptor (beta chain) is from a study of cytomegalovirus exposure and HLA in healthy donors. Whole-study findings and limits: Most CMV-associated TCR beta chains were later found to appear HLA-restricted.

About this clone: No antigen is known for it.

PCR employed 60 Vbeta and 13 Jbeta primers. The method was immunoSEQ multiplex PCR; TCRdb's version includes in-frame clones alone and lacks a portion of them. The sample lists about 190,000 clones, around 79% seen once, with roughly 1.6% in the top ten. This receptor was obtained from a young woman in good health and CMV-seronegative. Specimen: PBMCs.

CDR3 DNA: TGTGCCAGTAGTATAAGGCATGAGGATCAGCCCCAGCATTTT. This translates into CASSIRHEDQPQHF. The V call is TRBV19, the J call TRBJ1-5; D call uncertain. The CDR3 sequence is 14 residues long. Germline loops: CDR1 LNHDA, CDR2 SQIVND (reference sequence). V lost 2 bases to trimming and J lost 5 bases, with 10 bases between them. Together with reference TRBV19 and TRBJ1-5, the CDR3 gives the full variable domain: DGGITQSPKYLFRKEGQNVTLSCEQNLNHDAMYWYRQDPGQGLRLIYYSQIVNDFQKGDIAEGYSVSREKKESFPLTVTSAQKNPTAFYLCASSIRHEDQPQHFGDGTRLSIL.